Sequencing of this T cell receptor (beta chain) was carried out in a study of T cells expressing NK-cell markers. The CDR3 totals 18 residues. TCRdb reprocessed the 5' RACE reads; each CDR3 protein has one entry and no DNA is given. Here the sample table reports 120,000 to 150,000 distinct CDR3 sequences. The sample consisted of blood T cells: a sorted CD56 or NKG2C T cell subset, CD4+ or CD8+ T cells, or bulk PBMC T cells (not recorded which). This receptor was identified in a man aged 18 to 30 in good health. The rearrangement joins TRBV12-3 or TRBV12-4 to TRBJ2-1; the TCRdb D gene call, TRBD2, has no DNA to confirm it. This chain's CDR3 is CASSPGTSGTRSYNEQFF.